This T cell receptor (beta chain) was observed in a study of blood T cell repertoires in COVID-19. Germline V gene lookup returns CDR1 SEHNR and CDR2 FQNEAQ (reference sequence). The CDR3 runs 13 residues. Trimming took 3 bases from V and 8 from J, leaving 13 bases between them. This clone was seen a few times. Profiling relied on immunoSEQ multiplex PCR, and the TCRdb table lists in-frame clones only, not all of them. The sample has approximately 300,000 clones, 90% seen once; the top ten hold over 5.5%. A Seattle source enrolled patients during active infection and followed them longitudinally. Sequencing was carried out using peripheral blood. The source is a woman in her forties or fifties with COVID-19, enrolled during active disease. The chain combines TRBV7-9 with TRBJ1-2; D is possibly TRBD1 (6 bases). CDR3 loop: CASSFGTLIGYTF. The CDR3 DNA reads TGTGCCAGCAGCTTCGGGACATTGATCGGCTACACCTTC.